Listed below are T cell receptor beta chains from one sample, sequenced in a study of T cells after yellow fever vaccination. TCRdb ran MiXCR on the 5' RACE reads and lists one entry per CDR3 protein. The table has over 300,000 distinct CDR3 sequences, around 6.8% seen once. The sequenced sample was PBMCs, obtained roughly 47 days after the first yellow fever vaccination. The receptors were gathered from a man aged 18 to 30 who received the YFV17D yellow fever vaccine. Each CDR3 is given with its conserved first and last residue. D genes are given only for firm matches. Only some rows state a clone size, as once, few, many or a class for expanded clones.

D | J | V | size | CDR3 | DNA
NA | TRBJ2-1 | TRBV4-2 | NA | CASSPRRGLGYNEQFF | TGTGCCAGCAGCCCCCGGCGGGGCCTAGGGTACAATGAGCAGTTCTTC
TRBD1 | TRBJ1-3 | TRBV12-3/TRBV12-4 | few | CATNLQGAEFSGNTIYF | TGTGCCACAAACTTACAGGGGGCGGAATTCTCTGGAAACACCATATATTTT
NA | TRBJ2-7 | TRBV7-2 | many | CASSSSNYEQYF | TGTGCCAGCAGCTCATCTAATTACGAGCAGTACTTC
NA | TRBJ2-3 | TRBV5-1 | few | CASSLGTFISSTDTQYF | TGCGCCAGCAGCTTGGGGACTTTCATCTCTAGCACAGATACGCAGTATTTT
NA | TRBJ2-7 | TRBV15 | NA | CATSISYEQYF | TGTGCCACCAGCATTTCTTACGAGCAGTACTTC
NA | TRBJ1-2 | TRBV4-1 | NA | CASSQFGLPYGYTF | TGCGCCAGCAGCCAATTTGGGTTGCCCTATGGCTACACCTTC
NA | TRBJ2-1 | TRBV28 | NA | CASSLSRPYWGNEQFF | TGTGCCAGCAGTTTAAGTCGGCCTTACTGGGGCAATGAGCAGTTCTTC
NA | TRBJ1-1 | TRBV5-1 | few | CASSYSGSDYTEAFF | TGCGCCAGCAGCTATTCGGGAAGTGACTACACTGAAGCTTTCTTT
NA | TRBJ2-1 | TRBV7-2 | NA | CASTPPSSYNEQFF | TGTGCCAGCACCCCCCCATCCTCCTACAATGAGCAGTTCTTC
TRBD2 | TRBJ2-6 | TRBV13 | few | CASSRNGGAGANVLTF | TGTGCCAGCAGCCGAAATGGGGGGGCTGGGGCCAACGTCCTGACTTTC